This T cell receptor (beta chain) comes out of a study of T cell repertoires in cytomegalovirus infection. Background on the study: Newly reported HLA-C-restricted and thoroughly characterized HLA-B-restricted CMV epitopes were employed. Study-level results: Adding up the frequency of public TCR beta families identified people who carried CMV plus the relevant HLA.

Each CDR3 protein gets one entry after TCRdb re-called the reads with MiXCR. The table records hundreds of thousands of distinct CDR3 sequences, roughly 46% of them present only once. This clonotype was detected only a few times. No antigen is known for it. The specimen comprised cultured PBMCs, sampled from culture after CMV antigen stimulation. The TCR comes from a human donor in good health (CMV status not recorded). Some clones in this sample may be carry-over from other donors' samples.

The CDR3 reads CASSPSGTYTEAFF. Written as DNA, the CDR3 is TGTGCCAGCAGCCCTAGCGGGACCTACACTGAAGCTTTCTTT. The chain is built from TRBV7-2 and TRBJ1-1, with D maybe TRBD1 (5 bases). Germline lookup yields CDR1 SGHTA and CDR2 FQGNSA. Trimming shortened V by 5 bases and J by 3 bases, and 13 bases separated the two germline ends. CDR3 size: 14 residues.